This T cell receptor (beta chain) was found in a study of human T cells and chemical hapten exposure (dated by TCRdb to the early 2020s). In terms of the full investigation: For sensitization, 2% DPC in acetone was applied to a 2 cm by 2 cm area of upper inner arm skin. Throughout the study period of around 24 weeks, patients also received therapeutic DPC doses to the scalp every week. Patch testing was done on the upper back using Finn chambers containing 0.01% DPC, and results were scored after 6 days according to International Contact Dermatitis Research Group standards. The patient cohort, mostly female, included alopecia areata with under or over 50% scalp involvement, alopecia totalis and alopecia universalis. Libraries were pooled for sequencing, and per-sample TCR yields varied mainly because of small differences in library volumes within the pool. In alopecia patients, the study followed how the peripheral blood TCR repertoire changed in vivo over primary and secondary sensitization to diphenylcyclopropenone (DPC), a hapten. Blood samples were taken from patients before sensitization (week 0) and at 2, 6 and about 24 weeks after DPC sensitization. Twenty-nine alopecia patients provided blood for TCR sequencing at one to four time points (pre-sensitization, 2, 6 and 24 weeks).

Preparation of the library involved RACE. These reads were obtained on a NextSeq 500. Library preparation attached unique molecular identifiers to individual cDNA molecules for quantitative, reproducible TCR counting. Each blood RNA sample was used to sequence both TCR alpha and TCR beta chains. In the source study's methods: The median number of TCRs per sample was 90,000 to 100,000, ranging from about 23,224 to 750,000. The Decombinator software suite was used to annotate V, J and CDR3 in the TCR reads. To make PS versus PT1 abundance plots, every sample was subsampled to the same number of TCRs (28,000). TCRs were defined as expanded if absent before sensitization and observed at least eight times at the 2-week time point. TCRdb handled the public reads itself, with Q25 trimming in fastp and clone calling in MiXCR, and kept productive beta chains. Each CDR3 protein gets just one entry, which takes the most common genes and DNA from the rows behind it. The V and J calls were determined by TCRdb, not by the authors. Present in this sample are over 85,000 distinct CDR3 sequences, 9% to 9.5% of which were seen just once. Approximately 1.9% of the sample belongs to the ten largest clones.

There are many counts of this clonotype. Its antigen is not yet known. Per-nucleotide qualities are absent, and no much larger clonotype sits a single base away. Summary of the overall study and its limitations: Repeated subsampling changed both the strength of the expansion versus patch-test correlation and the threshold at which the correlation became significant. No change with DPC sensitization was found in the number of TCRs above 1 in 1000 frequency, and no evidence of global repertoire structure alterations was found. The number of PT1 expanded TCRs positively correlated with patch test score, significant at thresholds 8, 16 and 32 but not 4. Alopecia, a presumed autoimmune disease, was present in all patients, so the immune response of the patients might differ from that of healthy individuals. Compared with pre-sensitization or healthy control sets, expanded TCRs formed significantly more large CDR3 similarity clusters, which is consistent with antigen-driven responses.

This specimen's time point label, interpreted: patch test 2, 6 weeks after DPC sensitization. This sample's treatment or condition label indicates: therapeutic diphenylcyclopropenone sensitization with weekly scalp DPC. Blood at each patch-test visit was drawn before the patch test was applied. Patients were considered eligible if aged 18 to 70, diagnosed with alopecia and deemed suitable for DPC therapy, and patients were excluded if pregnant. Total RNA was isolated from unfractionated whole blood collected in Tempus Blood RNA tubes. The CDR3, cysteine through phenylalanine, is 16 amino acids long. Kept here is only the CDR3 DNA, which spans 48 bases and is read in frame from base 1. Trimming leaves V shorter by 0 bases and J shorter by 12 bases, with the junction holding 10 bases beyond the gene matches. Based on the germline V gene, the CDR1 and CDR2 sequences are MGHRA and YSYEKL.

The sequence derives from a woman in her 40s with alopecia areata. Some clones in this sample may be carry-over from other donors' samples. The V and J genes are TRBV4-1 and TRBJ2-1; TRBD1 aligns with 11 central bases. The material was whole blood, obtained in connection with sensitization to the hapten diphenylcyclopropenone (DPC). The CDR3 region: CASSQDGQGAALGQFF. Read as DNA, the sequence is TGCGCCAGCAGCCAAGACGGACAGGGGGCGGCTCTGGGGCAGTTCTTC.